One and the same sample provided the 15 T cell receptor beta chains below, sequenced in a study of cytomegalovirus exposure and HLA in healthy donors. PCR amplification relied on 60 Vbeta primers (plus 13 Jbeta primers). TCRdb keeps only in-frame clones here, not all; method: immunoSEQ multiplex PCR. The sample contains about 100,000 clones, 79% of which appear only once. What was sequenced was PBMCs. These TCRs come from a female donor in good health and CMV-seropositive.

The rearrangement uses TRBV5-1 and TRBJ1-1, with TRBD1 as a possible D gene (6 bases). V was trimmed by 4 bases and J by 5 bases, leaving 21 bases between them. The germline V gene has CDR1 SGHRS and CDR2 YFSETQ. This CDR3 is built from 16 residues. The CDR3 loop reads CASSTTAGGRSTEAFF. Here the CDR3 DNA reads TGCGCCAGCAGCACCACCGCGGGGGGCCGGTCTACTGAAGCTTTCTTT.

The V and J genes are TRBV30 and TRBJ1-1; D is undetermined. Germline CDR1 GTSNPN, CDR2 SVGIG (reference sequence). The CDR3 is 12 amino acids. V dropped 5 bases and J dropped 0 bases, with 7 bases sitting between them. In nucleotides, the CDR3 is TGTGCCTGGCTTCAGGTGAACACTGAAGCTTTCTTT. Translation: CAWLQVNTEAFF.

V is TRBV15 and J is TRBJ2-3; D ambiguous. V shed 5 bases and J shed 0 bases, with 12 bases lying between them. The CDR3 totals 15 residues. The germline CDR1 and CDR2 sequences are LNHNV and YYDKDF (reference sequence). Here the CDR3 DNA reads TGTGCCACCAGCTCCCAGGCCACTAGCACAGATACGCAGTATTTT. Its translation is CATSSQATSTDTQYF.

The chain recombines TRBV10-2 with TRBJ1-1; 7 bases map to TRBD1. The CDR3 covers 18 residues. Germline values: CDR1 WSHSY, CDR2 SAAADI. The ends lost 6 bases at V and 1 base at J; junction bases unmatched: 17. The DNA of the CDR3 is TGCGCCAGCAGCGGTCTGGGGACAGATCCAACCAAGAACACTGAAGCTTTCTTT. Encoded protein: CASSGLGTDPTKNTEAFF.

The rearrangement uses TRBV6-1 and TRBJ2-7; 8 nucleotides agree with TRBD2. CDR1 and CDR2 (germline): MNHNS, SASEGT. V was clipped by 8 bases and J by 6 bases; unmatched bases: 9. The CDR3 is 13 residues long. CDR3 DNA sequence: TGTGCCAGCCGCATAGCGGGACGCTTCGAGCAGTACTTC. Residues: CASRIAGRFEQYF.

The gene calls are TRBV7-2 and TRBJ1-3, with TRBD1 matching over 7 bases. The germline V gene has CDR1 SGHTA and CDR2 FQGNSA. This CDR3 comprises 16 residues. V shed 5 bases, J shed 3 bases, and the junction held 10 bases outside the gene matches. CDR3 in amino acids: CASSRQSGTVGNTIYF. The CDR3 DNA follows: TGTGCCAGCAGCCGCCAATCCGGGACAGTTGGAAACACCATATATTTT.

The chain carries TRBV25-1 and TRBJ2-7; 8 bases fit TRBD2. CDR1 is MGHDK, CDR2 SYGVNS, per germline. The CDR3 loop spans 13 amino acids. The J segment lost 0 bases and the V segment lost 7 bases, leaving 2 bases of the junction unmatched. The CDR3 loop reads CASTGTSSYEQYF. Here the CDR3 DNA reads TGTGCCAGCACAGGGACTAGCTCCTACGAGCAGTACTTC.

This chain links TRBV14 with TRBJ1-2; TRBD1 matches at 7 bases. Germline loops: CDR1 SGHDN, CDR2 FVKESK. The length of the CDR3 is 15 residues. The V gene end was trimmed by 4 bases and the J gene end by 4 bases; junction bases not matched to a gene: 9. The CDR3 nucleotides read TGTGCCAGCAGCCTCTCCGACAGGGAGGCCTATGGCTACACCTTC. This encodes CASSLSDREAYGYTF.

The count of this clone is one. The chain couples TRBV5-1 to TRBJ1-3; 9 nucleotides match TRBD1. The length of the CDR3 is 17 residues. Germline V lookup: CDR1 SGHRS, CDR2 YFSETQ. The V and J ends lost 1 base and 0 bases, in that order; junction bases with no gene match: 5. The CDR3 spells CASSLPTGGRSGNTIYF. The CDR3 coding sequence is TGCGCCAGCAGCTTGCCGACAGGGGGACGCTCTGGAAACACCATATATTTT.

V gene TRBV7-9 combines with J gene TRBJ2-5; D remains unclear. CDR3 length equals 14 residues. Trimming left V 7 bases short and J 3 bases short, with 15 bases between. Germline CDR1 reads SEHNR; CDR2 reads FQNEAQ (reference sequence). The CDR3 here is CASTERSIEETQYF. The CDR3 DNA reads TGTGCCAGCACCGAGAGGTCTATTGAAGAGACCCAGTACTTC.

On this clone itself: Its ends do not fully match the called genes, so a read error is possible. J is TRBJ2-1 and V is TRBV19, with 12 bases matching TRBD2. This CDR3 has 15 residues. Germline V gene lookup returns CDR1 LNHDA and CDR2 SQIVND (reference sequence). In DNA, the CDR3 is TGTGCCAGCAGTAGGACTAGCGGGAATAGAGGAGAGCAGTTCTTC. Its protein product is CASSRTSGNRGEQFF. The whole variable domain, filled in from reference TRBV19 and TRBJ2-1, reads DGGITQSPKYLFRKEGQNVTLSCEQNLNHDAMYWYRQDPGQGLRLIYYSQIVNDFQKGDIAEGYSVSREKKESFPLTVTSAQKNPTAFYLCASSRTSGNRGEQFFGPGTRLTVL.

This CDR3 reads CAISPRDRDIYGYTF. CDR3 bases: TGTGCCATCAGCCCCCGGGACAGGGACATCTATGGCTACACCTTC. The chain links TRBV10-3 to TRBJ1-2; 9 positions match TRBD1. The ends lost 6 bases at V and 4 bases at J; junction bases unmatched: 9. CDR1 ENHRY and CDR2 SYGVKD come from the germline V gene. CDR3 length equals 15 residues.

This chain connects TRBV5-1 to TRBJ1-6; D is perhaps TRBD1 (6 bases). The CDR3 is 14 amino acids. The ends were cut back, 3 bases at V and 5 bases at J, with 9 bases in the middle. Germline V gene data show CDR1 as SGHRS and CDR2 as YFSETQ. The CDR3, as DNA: TGCGCCAGCAGCTCGGGACATAATAATTCACCCCTCCACTTT. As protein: CASSSGHNNSPLHF.

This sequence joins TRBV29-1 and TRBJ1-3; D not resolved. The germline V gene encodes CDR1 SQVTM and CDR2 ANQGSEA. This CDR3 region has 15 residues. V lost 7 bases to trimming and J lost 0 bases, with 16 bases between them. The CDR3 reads CSASLAVDSGNTIYF. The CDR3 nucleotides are TGCAGCGCCTCGCTGGCGGTGGACTCTGGAAACACCATATATTTT.

CDR3 sequence (DNA): TGTGCCAGTACCTTGAGCCGGGGGTTCGCAACTAATGAAAAACTGTTTTTT. Translation gives CASTLSRGFATNEKLFF. This chain joins TRBV19 and TRBJ1-4, with D possibly TRBD1 on 5 matching bases. The V end was cut by 7 bases, the J end by 0 bases, with 18 bases between. The CDR3 extends over 17 amino acids. Germline assignment: CDR1 LNHDA and CDR2 SQIVND (reference sequence).